One sample yielded the 26 T cell receptor beta chains listed below, sequenced in a study of T-cell memory formation after mild COVID-19. TCRdb analysed the 5' RACE reads with MiXCR anew, one entry per CDR3 protein. The table lists tens of thousands of distinct CDR3 sequences, approximately 13% of them singletons. The sample taken for sequencing was PBMCs or a T cell subset sorted from them (not recorded which). The receptors here all came from an adult woman who had mild COVID-19 (a few samples of this study predate the infection). Cell type and time point are not known.

The sample holds many counts of this clonotype. This chain uses TRBV7-6 with TRBJ2-7; D remains unclear. V lost 4 bases to trimming and J lost 2 bases, with 6 bases between them. This CDR3 comprises 12 residues. Germline CDR1 is SGHVS and CDR2 is FNYEAQ. This chain's CDR3 is CASSSTAYEQYF. The DNA of the CDR3 is TGTGCCAGCAGCTCCACTGCCTACGAGCAGTACTTC.

Note on this clonotype: The germline gene is not matched at one end of the junction; a read error may be the cause. V usage is TRBV5-1 and J usage is TRBJ2-2; 10 bases line up with TRBD1. Germline V gene lookup returns CDR1 SGHRS and CDR2 YFSETQ. The CDR3 consists of 15 residues. The CDR3 is CAISFRQGATGELFF. DNA for the CDR3: TGCGCCATCAGCTTCCGACAGGGGGCAACCGGGGAGCTGTTTTTT.

The J gene is TRBJ1-2, the V gene TRBV7-3, with 12 bases fitting TRBD1. The CDR3 runs to 16 residues. The trim removed 5 bases at V and 4 bases at J, leaving 8 bases unmatched. Germline V gene lookup returns CDR1 SGHTA and CDR2 FQGTGA. The CDR3 spells CASSPGTGGAFYGYTF. The CDR3 DNA is TGTGCCAGCAGCCCCGGGACAGGGGGCGCCTTCTATGGCTACACCTTC.

This clonotype showed up many times. The J gene is TRBJ2-2, the V gene TRBV5-1, with D perhaps TRBD1 (6 bases). Germline CDR1 and CDR2: SGHRS and YFSETQ. The CDR3 is made up of 13 amino acids. V was shortened by 4 bases and J by 6 bases, with 10 bases between the two germline ends. The CDR3 bases are TGCGCCAGCAGCGGAACAGGGCCCGGGGAGCTGTTTTTT. Its protein is CASSGTGPGELFF. Combining the CDR3 with reference TRBV5-1 and TRBJ2-2 gives the whole variable domain KAGVTQTPRYLIKTRGQQVTLSCSPISGHRSVSWYQQTPGQGLQFLFEYFSETQRNKGNFPGRFSGRQFSNSRSEMNVSTLELGDSALYLCASSGTGPGELFFGEGSRLTVL.

This clonotype was counted at least ten times. The J gene is TRBJ2-3, the V gene TRBV7-2; 9 bases line up with TRBD2. CDR3 size: 18 residues. The ends lost 1 base at V and 4 bases at J; junction bases unmatched: 12. Per the germline V gene, CDR1 is SGHTA and CDR2 is FQGNSA. CDR3 region: CASSLVALAGIQADTQYF. The CDR3 DNA reads TGTGCCAGCAGCTTAGTGGCACTAGCGGGTATACAGGCAGATACGCAGTATTTT.

This clonotype has a handful of counts. The chain couples TRBV4-2 to TRBJ2-2; 8 positions agree with TRBD1. This CDR3 spans 16 amino acids. V lost 4 bases, J lost 0 bases, and 4 bases stayed unmatched. Germline CDR1 reads LGHNA; CDR2 reads YNFKEQ. The CDR3 nucleotides are TGTGCCAGCAGCCGGAGGACAGGGACGAACACCGGGGAGCTGTTTTTT. Protein: CASSRRTGTNTGELFF.

This clonotype came up many times. This chain joins TRBV24-1 and TRBJ2-1, with 7 positions matching TRBD1. The CDR3 sequence is 14 residues long. Trimming took 6 bases from V and 4 from J; bases not matched to a gene: 5. Germline CDR1 KGHDR, CDR2 SFDVKD. This CDR3 is CATSLAGGYNEQFF. The CDR3 DNA follows: TGTGCCACCAGTCTGGCAGGGGGATACAATGAGCAGTTCTTC.

This clonotype was counted at least ten times. The rearrangement links TRBV5-4 to TRBJ2-7; D is possibly TRBD2 (6 bases). V was shortened by 0 bases and J by 4 bases, with 17 bases between the two germline ends. The CDR3 length is 16 residues. Germline V gene data show CDR1 as SGHNT and CDR2 as YYREEE (reference sequence). The CDR3 loop reads CASSLDSRGMIYEQYF. Here the CDR3 DNA reads TGTGCCAGCAGCTTGGACTCACGCGGGATGATATACGAGCAGTACTTC. Combining the CDR3 with reference TRBV5-4 and TRBJ2-7 gives the whole variable domain ETGVTQSPTHLIKTRGQQVTLRCSSQSGHNTVSWYQQALGQGPQFIFQYYREEENGRGNFPPRFSGLQFPNYSSELNVNALELDDSALYLCASSLDSRGMIYEQYFGPGTRLTVT.

The V and J genes are TRBV27 and TRBJ2-5; TRBD2 matches 12 bases. CDR3 size: 16 residues. From germline, CDR1 is MNHEY and CDR2 SMNVEV (reference sequence). The junction had 5 bases not matched to a gene; V was cut back by 2 bases and J by 4 bases. This chain's CDR3 is CASSLGLAGGGETQYF. The CDR3, as DNA: TGTGCCAGCAGTTTAGGCCTAGCGGGAGGGGGAGAGACCCAGTACTTC.

The CDR3 DNA sequence: TGCGCCAGCAAGGGGCGATACGAGCAGTACTTC. It yields the protein CASKGRYEQYF. The chain combines TRBV23-1 with TRBJ2-7, with TRBD1 as a possible D gene (5 bases). TRBV23-1 is recorded as an ORF, its role being uncertain. The V end was cut by 7 bases, the J end by 4 bases, with 8 bases between. This CDR3 contains 11 residues.

The chain carries TRBV21-1 and TRBJ2-1. TRBV21-1 is deemed a pseudogene. The length of the CDR3 is 9 residues. In DNA, the CDR3 is TGTGCCAGCAGCCCGTATGGGTTCTTC. This translates into CASSPYGFF.

Only a few counts were recorded for this clonotype. CDR3: CASSPNPTILADQETQYF. CDR3 bases: TGTGCCAGCAGCCCGAACCCCACTATATTGGCCGATCAAGAGACCCAGTACTTC. The chain uses TRBV11-1 and TRBJ2-5, with D unresolved. CDR1 and CDR2 (germline): SGHAT, FQDESV (reference sequence). The CDR3 sequence is 18 residues long. Trimming stripped 5 bases from V and 2 bases from J, with 24 bases between.

This clonotype was counted ten times or more. The genes are TRBV11-1 and TRBJ2-3; 9 bases align to TRBD2. Trimming removed 4 bases from V and 5 bases from J; junction bases left unmatched: 10. From germline, CDR1 is SGHAT and CDR2 FQDESV (reference sequence). The CDR3 is made up of 16 amino acids. DNA for the CDR3: TGTGCCAGCAGCTCACCTTCTAGCGGGATGGGAGATACGCAGTATTTT. This translates into CASSSPSSGMGDTQYF.

This clonotype was seen a few times. This sequence joins TRBV20-1 and TRBJ2-1, with D perhaps TRBD1 (7 bases). V shed 1 base and J shed 0 bases, with 16 bases lying between them. The CDR3 extends over 17 amino acids. Germline-derived CDR1 and CDR2 are DFQATT and SNEGSKA (reference sequence). Here the CDR3 reads CSARAGGSASSYNEQFF. For the CDR3, the DNA is TGCAGTGCTAGAGCAGGGGGGTCGGCTAGCTCCTACAATGAGCAGTTCTTC.

This clonotype has just a few counts. J is TRBJ2-5 and V is TRBV25-1; D uncertain. The CDR3 length is 12 residues. V lost 7 bases, J lost 2 bases, and 8 bases lay in between. Germline V CDR1 and CDR2: MGHDK, SYGVNS. The CDR3 DNA reads TGTGCCAGCAACCAGGATCAAGAGACCCAGTACTTC. Its translation: CASNQDQETQYF.

This clonotype was counted between two and nine times. The chain has TRBV4-2 and TRBJ2-1, with D unresolved. Germline V lookup: CDR1 LGHNA, CDR2 YNFKEQ. This CDR3 region has 14 residues. Between the trimmed V and J ends, which lost 0 bases and 8 bases, there was a span of 11 bases. This CDR3 reads CASSQDKALDEQFF. Written as DNA, the CDR3 is TGTGCCAGCAGCCAAGATAAGGCTCTCGATGAGCAGTTCTTC.

In this sample, this clonotype turned up a few times. V usage is TRBV15 and J usage is TRBJ2-7; D is ambiguous. CDR3 length: 14 residues. Germline values: CDR1 LNHNV, CDR2 YYDKDF (reference sequence). V was pared by 2 bases and J by 5 bases, with 13 bases between. CDR3 in amino acids: CATSRLGDGNEQYF. CDR3 sequence (DNA): TGTGCCACCAGCAGACTCGGTGACGGAAACGAGCAGTACTTC.

This clonotype was seen repeatedly, ten times or more. This chain connects TRBV11-2 to TRBJ2-2; tentatively, D is TRBD1 (6 bases). CDR1 SGHAT and CDR2 FQNNGV come from the germline V gene. The length of the CDR3 is 16 residues. V lost 7 bases and J lost 0, with 15 bases in between. CDR3 coding DNA: TGTGCCAGCACCCAGGGTTGGACAGCGAACACCGGGGAGCTGTTTTTT. Amino acids: CASTQGWTANTGELFF.

The CDR3 spells CATSRGEVGPLGYTF. CDR3 nucleotides: TGTGCCACCAGCAGAGGAGAGGTTGGGCCCCTCGGCTACACCTTC. The V gene is TRBV15, the J gene TRBJ1-2, with unresolved D. Germline V gives CDR1 LNHNV, CDR2 YYDKDF (reference sequence). CDR3 size: 15 residues. Trimming stripped 1 base from V and 8 bases from J, with 17 bases between.

The rearrangement uses TRBV11-3 and TRBJ2-1, with TRBD2 matching 14 bases. The trim removed 6 bases at V and 7 bases at J, leaving 8 bases unmatched. The germline gives CDR1 SGHNT, CDR2 YENEEA. The CDR3 is 16 residues long. The CDR3 bases are TGTGCCAGCAGTCCCAGGACTAGCGGGAGGCGAAATGAGCAGTTCTTC. Its translation is CASSPRTSGRRNEQFF.

This chain connects TRBV9 to TRBJ2-1; TRBD1 aligns across 11 bases. CDR3 size: 16 residues. The germline V gene encodes CDR1 SGDLS and CDR2 YYNGEE. The V gene end was trimmed by 4 bases and the J gene end by 0 bases; junction bases not matched to a gene: 3. CDR3 sequence reads: CASSSGTGGSYNEQFF. The CDR3 DNA sequence: TGTGCCAGCAGCTCCGGGACAGGGGGCTCCTACAATGAGCAGTTCTTC.

The chain joins TRBV4-1 to TRBJ2-1; weak D call: TRBD1 (6 bases). The CDR3 covers 16 residues. V lost 0 bases, J lost 8 bases, and 17 bases lay in between. Germline V gene data show CDR1 as MGHRA and CDR2 as YSYEKL. The CDR3 loop reads CASSQDRQVPGDEQFF. DNA of the CDR3: TGCGCCAGCAGCCAAGATAGACAGGTCCCTGGCGATGAGCAGTTCTTC.

The gene calls are TRBV7-6 and TRBJ2-3; D may correspond to TRBD1 or TRBD2 (5 bases each). V gave up 1 base and J gave up 4 bases, with 15 bases separating them. This CDR3 region has 16 residues. Germline-derived CDR1 and CDR2 are SGHVS and FNYEAQ. The DNA for the CDR3 is TGTGCCAGCAGCTTAGAATGGACGGGGCACGCAGATACGCAGTATTTT. This codes for CASSLEWTGHADTQYF.

A few counts support this clonotype. The rearrangement joins TRBV20-1 to TRBJ2-6; 7 nucleotides align to TRBD2. The ends lost 3 bases at V and 0 bases at J; junction bases unmatched: 8. The CDR3 extends over 17 amino acids. Germline values: CDR1 DFQATT, CDR2 SNEGSKA (reference sequence). CDR3 coding DNA: TGCAGTGCTAGTACCCTAGCGGTAGACTCTGGGGCCAACGTCCTGACTTTC. This codes for CSASTLAVDSGANVLTF.

There are a few counts of this clonotype. The genes are TRBV12-3 or TRBV12-4 and TRBJ2-7; D tentatively fits TRBD1 or TRBD2 (5 bases each). V dropped 6 bases and J dropped 4 bases, with 10 bases sitting between them. This CDR3 is 12 amino acids long. CDR3 in DNA: TGTGCCAGCAGAAGGTGGGGGTACGAGCAGTACTTC. Its translation is CASRRWGYEQYF.

This clonotype was detected a few times. CDR3 region: CASSLQGGTSGDEQFF. Here the CDR3 DNA reads TGTGCCAGCAGCCTACAGGGAGGGACTAGCGGCGATGAGCAGTTCTTC. The V gene is TRBV4-2, the J gene TRBJ2-1, with 11 bases lining up with TRBD2. Trimming removed 4 bases from V and 8 bases from J; junction bases left unmatched: 10. Looked up from germline, CDR1 is LGHNA and CDR2 is YNFKEQ. The CDR3 has 16 amino acids.